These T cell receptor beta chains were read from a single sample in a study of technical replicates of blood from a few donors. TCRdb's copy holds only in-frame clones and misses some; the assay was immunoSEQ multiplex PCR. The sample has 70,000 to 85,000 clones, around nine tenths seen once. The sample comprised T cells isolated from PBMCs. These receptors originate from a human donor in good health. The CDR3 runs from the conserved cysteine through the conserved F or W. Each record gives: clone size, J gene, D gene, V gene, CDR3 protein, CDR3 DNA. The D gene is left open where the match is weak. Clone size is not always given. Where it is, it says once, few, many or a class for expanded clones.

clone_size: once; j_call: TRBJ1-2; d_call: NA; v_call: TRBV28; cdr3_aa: CASSDSYGYTF; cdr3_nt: TGTGCCAGCAGCGACAGCTATGGCTACACCTTC
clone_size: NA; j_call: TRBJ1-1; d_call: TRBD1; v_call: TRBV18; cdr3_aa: CASSATTGGLRAFF; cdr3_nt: TGTGCCAGCTCAGCTACGACAGGGGGGCTGCGGGCTTTCTTT
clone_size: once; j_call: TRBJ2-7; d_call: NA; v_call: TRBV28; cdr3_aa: CASSWGLYEQYF; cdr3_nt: TGTGCCAGCAGTTGGGGACTTTACGAGCAGTACTTC
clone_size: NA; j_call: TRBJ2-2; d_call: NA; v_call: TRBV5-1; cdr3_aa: CASGLFSSGDTGELFF; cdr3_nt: TGCGCCAGCGGACTCTTCTCTTCGGGGGACACCGGGGAGCTGTTTTTT
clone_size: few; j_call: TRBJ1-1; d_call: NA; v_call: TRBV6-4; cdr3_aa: CASSESLYTEAFF; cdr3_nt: TGTGCCAGCAGTGAGAGTCTGTACACTGAAGCTTTCTTT
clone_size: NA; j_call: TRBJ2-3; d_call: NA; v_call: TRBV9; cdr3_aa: CASSVGAGPTDTQYF; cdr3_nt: TGTGCCAGCAGCGTAGGGGCAGGCCCCACAGATACGCAGTATTTT
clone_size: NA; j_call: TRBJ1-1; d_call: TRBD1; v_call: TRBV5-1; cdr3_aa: CASSLRTGVNTEAFF; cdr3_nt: TGCGCCAGCAGCTTGAGGACAGGTGTCAACACTGAAGCTTTCTTT
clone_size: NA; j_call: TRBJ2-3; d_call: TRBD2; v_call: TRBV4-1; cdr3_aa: CASSQALAGPTDTQYF; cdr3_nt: TGCGCCAGCAGCCAAGCTCTAGCGGGACCAACAGATACGCAGTATTTT
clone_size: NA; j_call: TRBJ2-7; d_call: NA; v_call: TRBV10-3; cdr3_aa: CAISESGGLPTYEQYF; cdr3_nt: TGTGCCATCAGTGAGTCGGGAGGACTCCCTACCTACGAGCAGTACTTC
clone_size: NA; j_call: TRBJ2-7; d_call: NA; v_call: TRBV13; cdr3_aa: CASSFGGGIYEQYF; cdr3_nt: TGTGCCAGCAGCTTTGGGGGCGGTATCTACGAGCAGTACTTC
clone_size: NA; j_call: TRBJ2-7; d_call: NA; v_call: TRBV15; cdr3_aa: CATSRGAYEQYF; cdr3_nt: TGTGCCACCAGCAGAGGAGCCTACGAGCAGTACTTC
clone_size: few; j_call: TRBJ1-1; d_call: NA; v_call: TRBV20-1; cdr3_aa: CSARRQEEAFF; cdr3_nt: TGCAGTGCTAGAAGACAGGAGGAAGCTTTCTTT
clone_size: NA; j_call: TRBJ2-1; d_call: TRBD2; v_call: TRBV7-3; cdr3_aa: CASSSPHPGTSGSAPYNEQFF; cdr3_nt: TGTGCCAGCAGCTCGCCCCACCCCGGGACTAGCGGGAGCGCCCCCTACAATGAGCAGTTCTTC
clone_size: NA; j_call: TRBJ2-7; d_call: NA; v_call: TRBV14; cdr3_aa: CASSLQGFNEQYF; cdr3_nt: TGTGCCAGCAGCCTACAGGGATTCAACGAGCAGTACTTC
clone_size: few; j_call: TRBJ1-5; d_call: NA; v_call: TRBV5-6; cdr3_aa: CASSLRGGYGQPQHF; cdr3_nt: TGTGCCAGCAGCTTGAGGGGGGGGTATGGTCAGCCCCAGCATTTT